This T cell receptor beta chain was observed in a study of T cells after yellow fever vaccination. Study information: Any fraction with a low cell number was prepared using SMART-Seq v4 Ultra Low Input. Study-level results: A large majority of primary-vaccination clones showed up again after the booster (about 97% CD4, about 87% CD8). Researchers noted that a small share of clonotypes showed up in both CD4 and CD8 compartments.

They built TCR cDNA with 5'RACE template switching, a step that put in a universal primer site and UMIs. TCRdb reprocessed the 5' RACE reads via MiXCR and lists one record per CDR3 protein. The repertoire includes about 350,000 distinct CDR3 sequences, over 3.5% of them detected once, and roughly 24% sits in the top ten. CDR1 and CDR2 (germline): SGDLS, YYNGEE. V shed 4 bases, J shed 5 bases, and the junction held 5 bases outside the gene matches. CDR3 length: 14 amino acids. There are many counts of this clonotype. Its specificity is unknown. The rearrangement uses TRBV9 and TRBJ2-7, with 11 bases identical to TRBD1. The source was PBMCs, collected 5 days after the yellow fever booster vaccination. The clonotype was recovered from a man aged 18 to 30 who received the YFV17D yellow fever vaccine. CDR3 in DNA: TGTGCCAGCAGCTCGGGACAGGGGGTCAACGAGCAGTACTTC. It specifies CASSSGQGVNEQYF.